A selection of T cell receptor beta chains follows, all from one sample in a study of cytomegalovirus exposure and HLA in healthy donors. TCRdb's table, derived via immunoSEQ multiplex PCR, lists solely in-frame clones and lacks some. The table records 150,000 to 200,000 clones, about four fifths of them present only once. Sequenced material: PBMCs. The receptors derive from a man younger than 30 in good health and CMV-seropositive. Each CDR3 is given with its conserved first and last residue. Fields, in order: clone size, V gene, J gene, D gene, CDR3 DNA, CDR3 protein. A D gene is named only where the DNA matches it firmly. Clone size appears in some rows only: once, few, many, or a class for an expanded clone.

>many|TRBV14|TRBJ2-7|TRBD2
TGTGCCAGCAGCCAAACCGGGGCTAGCGGGGGCTCCTACGAGCAGTACTTC
CASSQTGASGGSYEQYF
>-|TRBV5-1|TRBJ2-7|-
TGCGCCAGCAGCCCCCAGGGATCCGAGCAGTACTTC
CASSPQGSEQYF
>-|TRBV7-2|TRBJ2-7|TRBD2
TGTGCCAGCAGCCCTACTAGCGGGAGTGGCGAGCAGTACTTC
CASSPTSGSGEQYF
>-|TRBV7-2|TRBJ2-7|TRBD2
TGTGCCAGCAGCTTAGCGCGGGGGACTAGCGGGTCCTACGAGCAGTACTTC
CASSLARGTSGSYEQYF
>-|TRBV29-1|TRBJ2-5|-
TGCAGCGTTGAGTATCTCCAAGAGACCCAGTACTTC
CSVEYLQETQYF
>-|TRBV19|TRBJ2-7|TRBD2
TGTGCCAGTAGTACTAGCGGCTCCTACGAGCAGTACTTC
CASSTSGSYEQYF
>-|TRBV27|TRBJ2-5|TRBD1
TGTGCCAGCAGTCGGTTGGACAGGGGGCAGAATGGGGAGACCCAGTACTTC
CASSRLDRGQNGETQYF
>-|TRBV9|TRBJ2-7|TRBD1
TGTGCCAGCAGCTCACTGGCAACAGGGGACGAGCAGTACTTC
CASSSLATGDEQYF
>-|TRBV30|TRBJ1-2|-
TGTGCCTGGACCCCCTCCGGGACAAGTTATGGCTACACCTTC
CAWTPSGTSYGYTF
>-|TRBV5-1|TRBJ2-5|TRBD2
TGCGCCAGCAGCTCGGGACTAGCGGGGCTAGGGGACCAAGAGACCCAGTACTTC
CASSSGLAGLGDQETQYF
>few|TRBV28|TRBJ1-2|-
TGTGCCAGCAGATCAATGGCCCACCTAGCCTATGGCTACACCTTC
CASRSMAHLAYGYTF
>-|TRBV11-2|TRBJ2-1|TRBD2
TGTGCCAGCAGCACAGGACTAGCAGGTCCTAATGAGCAGTTCTTC
CASSTGLAGPNEQFF
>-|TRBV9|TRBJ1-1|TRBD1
TGTGCCAGCAGCGGACGACAGGGTGGCACTGAAGCTTTCTTT
CASSGRQGGTEAFF
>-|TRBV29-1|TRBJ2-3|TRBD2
TGCAGCGCGCTCAGACTAGCGGGAGTATCCTCCACAGATACGCAGTATTTT
CSALRLAGVSSTDTQYF
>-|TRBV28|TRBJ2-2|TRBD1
TGTGCCAGCAGTTTATCAGGACAGGGGGCGAACACCGGGGAGCTGTTTTTT
CASSLSGQGANTGELFF
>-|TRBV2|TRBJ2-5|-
TGTGCCGGCCGGTCTTCGGGGGAGACCCAGTACTTC
CAGRSSGETQYF
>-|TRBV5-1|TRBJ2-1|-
TGCGCCAGCAGCTTGGGGTGGGGCAAAGCTGACAATGAGCAGTTCTTC
CASSLGWGKADNEQFF
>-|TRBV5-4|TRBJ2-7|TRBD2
TGTGCCAGCAGCTTGGATGCGGGAGGGATCCACGAGCAGTACTTC
CASSLDAGGIHEQYF
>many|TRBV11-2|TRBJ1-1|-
TGTGCCAGCAGCTTCCCCCTCGGGACATTGAACACTGAAGCTTTCTTT
CASSFPLGTLNTEAFF
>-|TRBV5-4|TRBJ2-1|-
TGTGCCAGCAGCTCGGGTCTCGATGAGCAGTTCTTC
CASSSGLDEQFF
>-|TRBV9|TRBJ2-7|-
TGTGCCAGCAGCGTAGGGTTGTCTCAGTACGAGCAGTACTTC
CASSVGLSQYEQYF
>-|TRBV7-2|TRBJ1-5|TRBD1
TGTGCCAGCAGCTTAGACACAGGGGGCAATCAGCCCCAGCATTTT
CASSLDTGGNQPQHF
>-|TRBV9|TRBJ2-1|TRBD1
TGTGCCAGCAGTTCCGGGACAGGGAACTACAATGAGCAGTTCTTC
CASSSGTGNYNEQFF
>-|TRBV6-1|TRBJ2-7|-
TGTGCCAGCAGTGCCGGGCTAGGAGGGAGGACCTACGAGCAGTACTTC
CASSAGLGGRTYEQYF
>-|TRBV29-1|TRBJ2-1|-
TGCAGCGTGACCGGGACATATTACAATGAGCAGTTCTTC
CSVTGTYYNEQFF
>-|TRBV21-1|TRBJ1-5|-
TGTGCCAGCAGCAAGGGACTACTAGGGGGGACGGATGAGCAGCCCCAGCATTTT
CASSKGLLGGTDEQPQHF
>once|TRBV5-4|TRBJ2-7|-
TGTGCCAGCGGCGGCAGGGCCTCGTATGAGCAGTACTTC
CASGGRASYEQYF
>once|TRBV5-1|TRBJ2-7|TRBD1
TGCGCCAGCAGCTTGGGGACAGGGAACTCCTACGAGCAGTACTTC
CASSLGTGNSYEQYF
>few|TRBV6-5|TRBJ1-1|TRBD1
TGTGCCAGCAGACGGACAGGCGGAGCTGAAGCTTTCTTT
CASRRTGGAEAFF
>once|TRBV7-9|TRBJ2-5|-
TGTGCCAGCAGCTTGACCAGGGGGGAAGAGACCCAGTACTTC
CASSLTRGEETQYF
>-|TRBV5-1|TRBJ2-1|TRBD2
TGCGCCAGCAGCCCCGGGACTAGCGGGACCTCCTACAATGAGCAGTTCTTC
CASSPGTSGTSYNEQFF
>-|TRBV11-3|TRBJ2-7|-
TGTGCCAGCAGCTCCCAGGGAGGTGGGTCCTACGAGCAGTACTTC
CASSSQGGGSYEQYF
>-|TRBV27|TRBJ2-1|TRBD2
TGTGCCAGCAGTTTATCGACGGGAGGTCCGGGGGAGCAGTTCTTC
CASSLSTGGPGEQFF
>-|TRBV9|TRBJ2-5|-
TGTGCCAGCAGCGTAGCGGGGAGTCGAGAGACCCAGTACTTC
CASSVAGSRETQYF
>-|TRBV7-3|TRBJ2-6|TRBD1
TGTGCCAGCAGCTTAACGGGGGTCCTCCGGGACAGGGGGAGTGGGGCCAACGTCCTGACTTTC
CASSLTGVLRDRGSGANVLTF
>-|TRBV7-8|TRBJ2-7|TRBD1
TGTGCCAGCAGCCCGGGGACAGGGGGCGAGCAGTACTTC
CASSPGTGGEQYF
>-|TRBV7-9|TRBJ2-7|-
TGTGCCAGCAGCTCTACCCCCTACGAGCAGTACTTC
CASSSTPYEQYF
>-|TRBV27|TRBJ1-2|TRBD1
TGTGCCAGCAGGCGGACAGGGGCCTTCAACTATGGCTACACCTTC
CASRRTGAFNYGYTF
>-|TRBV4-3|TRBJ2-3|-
TGCGCCAGCAGCCAAGCTCCCCAAGAGGGTACGCAGTATTTT
CASSQAPQEGTQYF
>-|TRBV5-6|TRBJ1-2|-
TGTGCCAGCAGCCAAGTCGGTGGCTACACCTTC
CASSQVGGYTF
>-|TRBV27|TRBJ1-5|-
TGTGCCAGCAATCAGGGCCCCAATCAGCCCCAGCATTTT
CASNQGPNQPQHF
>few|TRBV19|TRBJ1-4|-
TGTGCCAGTAGTGAGGGGGTAGGAGAAAAACTGTTTTTT
CASSEGVGEKLFF
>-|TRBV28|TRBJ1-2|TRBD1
TGTGCCATACAGGGGTCTTCTAACTATGGCTACACCTTC
CAIQGSSNYGYTF
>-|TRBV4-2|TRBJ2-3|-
TGTGCCAGCAGCCAAGGGGGGCGGGCTAGCGGATCCACAGATACGCAGTATTTT
CASSQGGRASGSTDTQYF
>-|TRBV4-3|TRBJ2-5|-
TGCGCCAGCAGCCAAGAGGTCAATCGGGAGACCCAGTACTTC
CASSQEVNRETQYF
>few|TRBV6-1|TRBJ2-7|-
TGTGCCAGCAGTGAAACGGGACTCAACTACGAGCAGTACTTC
CASSETGLNYEQYF
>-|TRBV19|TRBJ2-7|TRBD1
TGTGCCAGTAGTTTTCGGACAGGGGCGTCCTACGAGCAGTACTTC
CASSFRTGASYEQYF
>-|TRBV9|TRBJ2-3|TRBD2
TGTGCCAGCAGCAAAGGCGGTAGCGGGAGAGATACGCAGTATTTT
CASSKGGSGRDTQYF
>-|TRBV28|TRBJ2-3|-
TGTGCCAGCAGTTTACCTCTAGGGGCGCACGCTAGCACAGATACGCAGTATTTT
CASSLPLGAHASTDTQYF
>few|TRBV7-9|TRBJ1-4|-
TGTGCCAGCAGCTCACCTCCTAGGAGTGAAAAACTGTTTTTT
CASSSPPRSEKLFF
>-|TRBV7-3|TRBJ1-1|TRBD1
TGTGCCAGCAGCAAGACAGGGTGGGGGGACACTGAAGCTTTCTTT
CASSKTGWGDTEAFF
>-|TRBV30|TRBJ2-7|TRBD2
TGTGCCTGGAGTGTGGGGGGGACCGCATATGGAGAGCAGTACTTC
CAWSVGGTAYGEQYF
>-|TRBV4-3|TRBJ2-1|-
TGCGCCAGCAGCCAAGGACAATTCGAACGGCAGTTCTTC
CASSQGQFERQFF
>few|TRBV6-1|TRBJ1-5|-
TGTGCCAGCAGGCGCAGGGTGGATGGGAATCAGCCCCAGCATTTT
CASRRRVDGNQPQHF